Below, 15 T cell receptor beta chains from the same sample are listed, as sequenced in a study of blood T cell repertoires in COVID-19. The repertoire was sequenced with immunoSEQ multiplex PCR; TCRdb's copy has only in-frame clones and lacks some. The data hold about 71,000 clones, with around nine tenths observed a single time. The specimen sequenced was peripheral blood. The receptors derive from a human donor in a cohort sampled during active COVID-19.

The CDR3 sequence is CATPDRVRNEQFF. The DNA for the CDR3 is TGTGCCACCCCTGACAGGGTGAGGAATGAGCAGTTCTTC. This chain connects TRBV28 to TRBJ2-1; TRBD1 matches 7 bases. The CDR3 loop spans 13 amino acids. Germline V gene sequence: CDR1 MDHEN, CDR2 SYDVKM. With V trimmed by 10 bases and J by 7 bases, 10 bases remained unmatched.

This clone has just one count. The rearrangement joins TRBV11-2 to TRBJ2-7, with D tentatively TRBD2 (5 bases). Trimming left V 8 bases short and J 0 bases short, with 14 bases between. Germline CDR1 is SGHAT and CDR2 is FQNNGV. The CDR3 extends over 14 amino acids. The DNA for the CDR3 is TGTGCCAGCGGACGAGGGATCCCCTCCTACGAGCAGTACTTC. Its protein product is CASGRGIPSYEQYF.

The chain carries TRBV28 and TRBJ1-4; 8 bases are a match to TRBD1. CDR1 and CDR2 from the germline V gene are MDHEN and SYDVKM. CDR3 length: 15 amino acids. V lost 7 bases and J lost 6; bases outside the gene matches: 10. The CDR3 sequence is CASIPTGRGHEKLFF. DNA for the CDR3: TGTGCCAGCATTCCGACCGGCAGGGGGCATGAAAAACTGTTTTTT.

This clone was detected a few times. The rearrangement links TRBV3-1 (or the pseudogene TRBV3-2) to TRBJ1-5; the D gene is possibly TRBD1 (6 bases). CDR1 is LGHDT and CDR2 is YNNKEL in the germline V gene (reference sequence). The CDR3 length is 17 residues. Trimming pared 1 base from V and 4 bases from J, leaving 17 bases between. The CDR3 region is CASSQGVDRPRNQPQHF. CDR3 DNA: TGTGCCAGCAGCCAAGGCGTTGACAGGCCGAGAAATCAGCCCCAGCATTTT.

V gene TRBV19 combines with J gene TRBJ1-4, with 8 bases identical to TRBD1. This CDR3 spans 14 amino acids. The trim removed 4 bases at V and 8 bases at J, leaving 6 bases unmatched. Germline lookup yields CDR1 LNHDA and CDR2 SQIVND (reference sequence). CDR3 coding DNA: TGTGCCAGTAGTACCGACAGGGGCAGGGAAAAACTGTTTTTT. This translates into CASSTDRGREKLFF.

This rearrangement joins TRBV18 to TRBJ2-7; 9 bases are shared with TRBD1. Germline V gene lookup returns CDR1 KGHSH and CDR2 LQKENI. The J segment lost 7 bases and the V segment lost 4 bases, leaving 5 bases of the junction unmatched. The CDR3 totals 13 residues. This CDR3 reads CASSQRQGDEQYF. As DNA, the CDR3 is TGTGCCAGCTCACAGCGACAGGGGGATGAGCAGTACTTC.

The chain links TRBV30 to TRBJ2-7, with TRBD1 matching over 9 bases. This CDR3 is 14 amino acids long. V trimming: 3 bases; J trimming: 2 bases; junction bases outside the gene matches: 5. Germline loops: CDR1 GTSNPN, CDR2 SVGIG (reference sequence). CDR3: CAWSPGQGAYEQYF. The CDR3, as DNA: TGTGCCTGGAGCCCGGGACAGGGTGCCTACGAGCAGTACTTC.

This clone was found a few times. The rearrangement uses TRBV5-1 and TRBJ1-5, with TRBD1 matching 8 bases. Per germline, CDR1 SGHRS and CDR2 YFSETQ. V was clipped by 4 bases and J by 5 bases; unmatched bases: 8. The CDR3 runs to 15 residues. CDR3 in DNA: TGCGCCAGCAGCCCCGGTGGGACAGGATATCAGCCCCAGCATTTT. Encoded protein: CASSPGGTGYQPQHF. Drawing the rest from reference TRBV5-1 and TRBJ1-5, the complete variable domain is KAGVTQTPRYLIKTRGQQVTLSCSPISGHRSVSWYQQTPGQGLQFLFEYFSETQRNKGNFPGRFSGRQFSNSRSEMNVSTLELGDSALYLCASSPGGTGYQPQHFGDGTRLSIL.

In DNA, the CDR3 is TGTGCCAGCAATAGACAGGGTGGGAATGAAAAACTGTTTTTT. This encodes CASNRQGGNEKLFF. The gene calls are TRBV28 and TRBJ1-4, with 7 bases that match TRBD1. Germline CDR1 is MDHEN and CDR2 is SYDVKM. CDR3 length: 14 residues. Germline trimming cut 7 bases from V and 5 bases from J; bases unmatched to any gene: 7.

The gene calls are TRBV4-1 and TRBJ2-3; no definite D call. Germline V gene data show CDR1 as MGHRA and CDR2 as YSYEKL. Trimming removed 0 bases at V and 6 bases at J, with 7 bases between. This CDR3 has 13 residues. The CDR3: CASSQEELDTQYF. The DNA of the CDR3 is TGCGCCAGCAGCCAAGAGGAGCTGGATACGCAGTATTTT.

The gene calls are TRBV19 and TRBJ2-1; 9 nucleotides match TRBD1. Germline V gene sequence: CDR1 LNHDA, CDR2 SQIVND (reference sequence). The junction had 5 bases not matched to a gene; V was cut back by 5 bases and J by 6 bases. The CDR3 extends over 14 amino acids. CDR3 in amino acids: CASSGTGPSNEQFF. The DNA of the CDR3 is TGTGCCAGTAGTGGGACAGGGCCCTCCAATGAGCAGTTCTTC.

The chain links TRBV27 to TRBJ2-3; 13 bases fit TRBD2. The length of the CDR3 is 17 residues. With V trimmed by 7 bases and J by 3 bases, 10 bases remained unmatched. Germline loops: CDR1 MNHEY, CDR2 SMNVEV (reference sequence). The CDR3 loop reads CASNPYTSGGGTDTQYF. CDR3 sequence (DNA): TGTGCCAGCAATCCCTACACTAGCGGGGGGGGGACAGATACGCAGTATTTT.

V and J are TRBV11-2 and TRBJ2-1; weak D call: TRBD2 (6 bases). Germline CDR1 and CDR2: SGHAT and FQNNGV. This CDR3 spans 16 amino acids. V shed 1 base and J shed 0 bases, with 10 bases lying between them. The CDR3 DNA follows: TGTGCCAGCAGCTTAGCTAGCGCCCTCTCCTACAATGAGCAGTTCTTC. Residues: CASSLASALSYNEQFF.

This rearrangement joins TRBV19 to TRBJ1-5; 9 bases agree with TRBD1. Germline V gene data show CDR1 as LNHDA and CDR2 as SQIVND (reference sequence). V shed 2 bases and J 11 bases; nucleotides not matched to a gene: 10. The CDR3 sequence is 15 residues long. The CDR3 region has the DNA TGTGCCAGTAGTATATCGACAGGGGGTATGTGGGCCCAGCATTTT. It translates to CASSISTGGMWAQHF.

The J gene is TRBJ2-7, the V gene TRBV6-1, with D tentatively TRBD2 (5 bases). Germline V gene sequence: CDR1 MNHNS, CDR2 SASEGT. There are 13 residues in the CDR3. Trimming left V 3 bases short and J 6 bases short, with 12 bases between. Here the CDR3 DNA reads TGTGCCAGCAGTGATGGACTGCGAAGCGAGCAGTACTTC. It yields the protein CASSDGLRSEQYF.